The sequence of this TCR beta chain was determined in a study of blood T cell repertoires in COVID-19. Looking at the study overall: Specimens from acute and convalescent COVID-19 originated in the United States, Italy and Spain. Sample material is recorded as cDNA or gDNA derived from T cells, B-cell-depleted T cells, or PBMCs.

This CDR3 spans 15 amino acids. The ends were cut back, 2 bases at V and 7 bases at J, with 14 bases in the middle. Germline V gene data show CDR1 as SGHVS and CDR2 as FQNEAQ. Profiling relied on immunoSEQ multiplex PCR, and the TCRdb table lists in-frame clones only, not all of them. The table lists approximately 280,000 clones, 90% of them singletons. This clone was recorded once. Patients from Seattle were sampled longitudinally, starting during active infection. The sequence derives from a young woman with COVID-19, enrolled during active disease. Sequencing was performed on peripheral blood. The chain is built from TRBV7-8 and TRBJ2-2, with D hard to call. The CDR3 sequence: CASSLPGLGVGELFF. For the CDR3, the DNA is TGTGCCAGCAGCTTACCCGGCCTGGGCGTCGGGGAGCTGTTTTTT.